The 7 T cell receptor beta chains reported below all come from one sample, sequenced in a study of OX40 agonist ivuxolimab in advanced cancers. Measured with immunoSEQ multiplex PCR; TCRdb has only the in-frame clones, and not every one. The top ten hold 8% to 9.5% of the sample, which has approximately 54,000 clones, around 93% seen once. The sequenced sample was CD4+ or CD8+ T cells sorted from blood, obtained in a trial of the OX40 agonist ivuxolimab. The receptors derive from an adult with an advanced solid tumor such as melanoma, head and neck, liver or kidney cancer.

The chain is built from TRBV7-9 and TRBJ1-2, with 10 bases that match TRBD1. The CDR3 length is 14 residues. The trim removed 4 bases at V and 8 bases at J, leaving 7 bases unmatched. The germline gives CDR1 SEHNR, CDR2 FQNEAQ (reference sequence). The CDR3 DNA follows: TGTGCCAGCAGCTCCGCCGGGACAGGGGAAGGCTACACCTTC. Amino acid sequence: CASSSAGTGEGYTF.

V usage is TRBV25-1 and J usage is TRBJ2-2; 9 nucleotides line up with TRBD1. V was pared by 3 bases and J by 2 bases, with 10 bases of the junction left unmatched. The CDR3 is made up of 18 amino acids. Per germline, CDR1 MGHDK and CDR2 SYGVNS. CDR3 loop: CASSERISTGGNTGELFF. In DNA, the CDR3 is TGTGCCAGCAGTGAGAGAATATCGACAGGGGGAAACACCGGGGAGCTGTTTTTT.

The J gene is TRBJ2-1, the V gene TRBV7-3; maybe TRBD2 (5 bases). CDR1 is SGHTA and CDR2 is FQGTGA in the germline V gene. The V gene lost 2 bases and the J gene lost 5 bases, with 13 bases spanning the gap. The CDR3 runs 15 residues. CDR3 region: CASSLGIGKDNEQFF. The DNA for the CDR3 is TGTGCCAGCAGCTTAGGTATCGGGAAGGACAATGAGCAGTTCTTC.

The chain combines TRBV6-1 with TRBJ2-5; D call uncertain. Germline loops: CDR1 MNHNS, CDR2 SASEGT. Trimming removed 8 bases from V and 0 bases from J, with 10 bases in between. This CDR3 has 13 residues. In DNA, the CDR3 is TGTGCCAGCCGCCTGGGGTACCAAGAGACCCAGTACTTC. Its protein is CASRLGYQETQYF.

CDR3 residues: CASSPGTGDYYGYTF. The CDR3 DNA sequence: TGTGCCAGTAGTCCGGGGACAGGAGATTACTATGGCTACACCTTC. The chain employs TRBV19 and TRBJ1-2; TRBD1 matches 8 bases. The ends lost 5 bases at V and 3 bases at J; junction bases unmatched: 8. In germline, CDR1 is LNHDA, CDR2 SQIVND (reference sequence). The CDR3 is 15 amino acids. The full variable domain, rest sourced from reference TRBV19 and TRBJ1-2, is DGGITQSPKYLFRKEGQNVTLSCEQNLNHDAMYWYRQDPGQGLRLIYYSQIVNDFQKGDIAEGYSVSREKKESFPLTVTSAQKNPTAFYLCASSPGTGDYYGYTFGSGTRLTVV.

The chain recombines TRBV5-4 with TRBJ2-2; no firm D call. Germline values: CDR1 SGHNT, CDR2 YYREEE (reference sequence). Trimming pared 4 bases from V and 3 bases from J, leaving 4 bases between. The CDR3 totals 12 residues. CDR3 loop: CASSPYTGELFF. The CDR3 DNA follows: TGTGCCAGCAGCCCGTACACCGGGGAGCTGTTTTTT.

Here the CDR3 DNA reads TGCGCCAGCAGCCAAGAGCCGGCGGGAGGGCCCTACGAGCAGTACTTC. It yields the protein CASSQEPAGGPYEQYF. The genes are TRBV4-3 and TRBJ2-7; TRBD2 aligns across 9 bases. The germline V gene has CDR1 LGHNA and CDR2 YSLEER. This CDR3 region has 16 residues. With V trimmed by 0 bases and J by 2 bases, 5 bases remained unmatched.